One sample yielded the 18 T cell receptor beta chains listed below, sequenced in a study of blood T cell repertoires in COVID-19 (dated by TCRdb to the early 2020s). Library prep was done by the immunoSEQ multiplex PCR assay. As stored in TCRdb, this immuneACCESS dataset retains in-frame rearrangements with V and J assigned. A fraction of the clones does not appear; measured against another copy, unresolved V genes explain less than half of the discrepancy, and the remainder lacks a known reason. Across this sample there are about 140,000 clones, with 85% to 90% seen only once. Together, the top ten hold 1.5% to 1.9% of the sample. Sequencing input: peripheral blood. These receptors were collected from a woman aged 60-75 years with acute or convalescent COVID-19.

The V gene is TRBV19, the J gene TRBJ1-4; TRBD1 agrees at 7 bases. With V trimmed by 6 bases and J by 4 bases, 8 bases remained unmatched. The CDR3 totals 15 residues. Germline assignment: CDR1 LNHDA and CDR2 SQIVND (reference sequence). In DNA form, the CDR3 reads TGTGCCAGTAGACCGCCGGGACAGATTAATGAAAAACTGTTTTTT. This codes for CASRPPGQINEKLFF.

The genes are TRBV7-2 and TRBJ2-3; TRBD1 is a possible D gene (6 bases). V lost 0 bases and J 6 bases, leaving 10 bases between the germline ends. There are 14 residues in the CDR3. Germline V lookup: CDR1 SGHTA, CDR2 FQGNSA. CDR3 sequence: CASSLAGAGDTQYF. The CDR3 coding sequence is TGTGCCAGCAGCTTAGCGGGGGCGGGTGATACGCAGTATTTT. Variable domain in full (rest from reference TRBV7-2 and TRBJ2-3): GAGVSQSPSNKVTEKGKDVELRCDPISGHTALYWYRQSLGQGLEFLIYFQGNSAPDKSGLPSDRFSAERTGGSVSTLTIQRTQQEDSAVYLCASSLAGAGDTQYFGPGTRLTVL.

The chain joins TRBV11-1 to TRBJ1-1; no firm D call. Per germline, CDR1 SGHAT and CDR2 FQDESV (reference sequence). Trimming took off 6 bases at V and 1 base at J, with 12 bases between the two ends. The CDR3 is 14 amino acids. The CDR3 loop reads CASSPTRENTEAFF. In nucleotides, the CDR3 is TGTGCCAGCAGTCCGACACGGGAGAACACTGAAGCTTTCTTT. The variable domain in full, completed from reference TRBV11-1 and TRBJ1-1, reads EAEVAQSPRYKITEKSQAVAFWCDPISGHATLYWYRQILGQGPELLVQFQDESVVDDSQLPKDRFSAERLKGVDSTLKIQPAELGDSAMYLCASSPTRENTEAFFGQGTRLTVV.

In its sample, this clone was seen once. The chain recombines TRBV6-2 or TRBV6-3 with TRBJ2-3, with 8 bases identical to TRBD2. Germline V gene data show CDR1 as MNHEY and CDR2 as SVGEGT. This CDR3 spans 15 amino acids. V was pared by 2 bases and J by 5 bases, with 6 bases of the junction left unmatched. The DNA of the CDR3 is TGTGCCAGCAGTTACACGGGGGGGCCCGGAGATACGCAGTATTTT. Protein: CASSYTGGPGDTQYF.

The chain employs TRBV4-3 and TRBJ2-3; D ambiguous. This CDR3 spans 13 amino acids. V was clipped by 2 bases and J by 6 bases, with 9 bases between them. Germline V lookup: CDR1 LGHNA, CDR2 YSLEER. DNA of the CDR3: TGCGCCAGCAGCCAACGGGTCTTGGATACGCAGTATTTT. This gives the protein CASSQRVLDTQYF.

This clone was picked up a small number of times. This chain uses TRBV6-6 with TRBJ1-5; D is unclear. The CDR3 is made up of 14 amino acids. Germline V CDR1 and CDR2: MNHNY, SVGAGI (reference sequence). V was pared by 10 bases and J by 0 bases, with 13 bases between. The CDR3 region is CATSAGYSNQPQHF. The CDR3 DNA sequence: TGTGCCACCTCCGCGGGGTATAGCAATCAGCCCCAGCATTTT.

This clone was found a few times. The chain has TRBV7-2 and TRBJ1-2; 7 bases fit TRBD1. The germline V gene encodes CDR1 SGHTA and CDR2 FQGNSA. Unmatched junction bases numbered 14, after V lost 5 bases and J lost 8 bases. The length of the CDR3 is 15 residues. CDR3 sequence reads: CASSPLRQGLRGYTF. In DNA form, the CDR3 reads TGTGCCAGCAGCCCCCTCCGACAGGGCCTGAGGGGCTACACCTTC.

The CDR3 region has the DNA TGTGCCAGCAGTGTTGACAGATATAACTATGGCTACACCTTC. Its protein product is CASSVDRYNYGYTF. The genes are TRBV6-4 and TRBJ1-2, with D possibly being TRBD1 (5 bases). V lost 4 bases and J 1 base, leaving 10 bases between the germline ends. CDR1 and CDR2 from the germline V gene are MRHNA and SNTAGT. The CDR3 consists of 14 residues.

This clone was detected once. The J gene is TRBJ1-6, the V gene TRBV7-3; D possibly corresponds to TRBD1 (5 bases). V was clipped by 3 bases and J by 4 bases, with 7 bases between them. This CDR3 has 14 residues. The V gene's germline CDR1 is SGHTA and CDR2 FQGTGA. The CDR3 nucleotides read TGTGCCAGCAGCTTTGGGACTTATAATTCACCCCTCCACTTT. Translation gives CASSFGTYNSPLHF.

The J gene is TRBJ2-7, the V gene TRBV7-9, with D unresolved. Trimming took off 3 bases at V and 5 bases at J, with 2 bases between the two ends. CDR1 and CDR2 (germline): SEHNR, FQNEAQ (reference sequence). The CDR3 consists of 10 residues. DNA for the CDR3: TGTGCCAGCAGCTTCGACGAGCAGTACTTC. Amino acids: CASSFDEQYF.

The rearrangement joins TRBV7-8 to TRBJ1-2; 7 positions agree with TRBD1. CDR1 is SGHVS and CDR2 is FQNEAQ in the germline V gene. With 5 bases clipped from V and 3 bases from J, the junction kept 9 bases outside the gene matches. The CDR3 is 15 residues long. Written as DNA, the CDR3 is TGTGCCAGCAGCCGAGAGTCCGGGACAGACTATGGCTACACCTTC. Its translation is CASSRESGTDYGYTF.

The V call is TRBV7-6, the J call TRBJ1-6; 9 bases map to TRBD1. CDR1 is SGHVS, CDR2 FNYEAQ, per germline. The CDR3 is made up of 17 amino acids. Trimming removed 5 bases from V and 7 bases from J; junction bases left unmatched: 12. The CDR3 region is CASSRGTGILLNSPLHF. CDR3 coding DNA: TGTGCCAGCAGCCGAGGGACAGGGATTCTACTAAATTCACCCCTCCACTTT.

V gene TRBV24-1 combines with J gene TRBJ1-2, with a tentative D call TRBD1 (5 bases). The V end was cut by 5 bases, the J end by 5 bases, with 11 bases between. The germline CDR1 and CDR2 sequences are KGHDR and SFDVKD. The CDR3 is 13 residues long. CDR3 coding DNA: TGTGCCACCAGTGGGCAGGGAGGGTATGGCTACACCTTC. The encoded protein is CATSGQGGYGYTF.

This clone is a singleton in its sample. The V and J genes are TRBV7-9 and TRBJ2-7; 7 bases fit TRBD1. The V segment lost 2 bases and the J segment 2 bases; nucleotides outside the gene matches: 6. CDR1 is SEHNR, CDR2 FQNEAQ, per germline (reference sequence). The length of the CDR3 is 15 residues. The CDR3 protein is CASSLIGQETYEQYF. CDR3 bases: TGTGCCAGCAGCTTAATAGGACAGGAAACCTACGAGCAGTACTTC.

This clone was detected only once. The rearrangement links TRBV28 to TRBJ1-6; a possible D gene is TRBD1 (5 bases). Trimming removed 4 bases at V and 7 bases at J, with 26 bases between. CDR1 and CDR2 (germline): MDHEN, SYDVKM. The CDR3 totals 19 residues. CDR3 protein: CASSSPGTWEGYLNSPLHF. CDR3 coding DNA: TGTGCCAGCAGTTCGCCGGGGACTTGGGAGGGCTATTTGAATTCACCCCTCCACTTT.

V usage is TRBV15 and J usage is TRBJ1-5; D unresolved. V shed 0 bases and J shed 9 bases, with 15 bases lying between them. Germline V CDR1 and CDR2: LNHNV, YYDKDF (reference sequence). The CDR3 length is 15 residues. Written as DNA, the CDR3 is TGTGCCACCAGCAGAGATCTGGCTGCCGAGCGGCCCCAGCATTTT. It translates to CATSRDLAAERPQHF. The whole variable domain, remainder taken from reference TRBV15 and TRBJ1-5, is DAMVIQNPRYQVTQFGKPVTLSCSQTLNHNVMYWYQQKSSQAPKLLFHYYDKDFNNEADTPDNFQSRRPNTSFCFLDIRSPGLGDTAMYLCATSRDLAAERPQHFGDGTRLSIL.

The chain has TRBV6-5 and TRBJ1-3; 7 positions agree with TRBD1. This CDR3 has 14 amino acids. The junction had 4 bases not matched to a gene; V was cut back by 7 bases and J by 1 base. Germline V gives CDR1 MNHEY, CDR2 SVGAGI. Written as DNA, the CDR3 is TGTGCCAGCACTGCAGGGGGTTCTGGAAACACCATATATTTT. Residues: CASTAGGSGNTIYF.

This sequence joins TRBV10-3 and TRBJ1-2; unclear D gene. The CDR3 runs 14 residues. V was shortened by 11 bases and J by 0 bases, with 16 bases between the two germline ends. Per the germline V gene, CDR1 is ENHRY and CDR2 is SYGVKD. The CDR3 protein is CAAGQWEANYGYTF. In nucleotides, the CDR3 is TGTGCCGCCGGGCAGTGGGAGGCTAACTATGGCTACACCTTC.